The subject of this entry is one TCR beta chain. Its target antigen remains unknown. Qualities for individual bases were not recorded, and no much larger clone is one base off. The CDR3, cysteine through phenylalanine, is 15 amino acids long. Here the CDR3 DNA is all that survives: 45 bases in frame from base 1. Cut back by 6 bases and 5 bases, the V and J ends lie 20 bases apart. CDR1 and CDR2 (DFQATT, SNEGSKA) derive from the germline V gene (reference sequence). Ficoll-Paque density gradient centrifugation was used to isolate PBMCs. The data derive from a study of T-cell memory formation after mild COVID-19 listed by TCRdb under 2021. With regard to the full study: TCR sequence clusters from the two donors were largely donor specific. In a couple of donors, T-cell clones that expanded and contracted after mild COVID-19 were followed by sequencing TCRalpha and TCRbeta repertoires longitudinally. The cohort was made up of two young adult volunteers, one female and one male, who were previously healthy. Paper-wide results and their limitations: Balanced CD4/CD8 phenotypes were observed for clones contracting from day 15 to 85, whereas a bias towards CD4+ was observed for a second wave of clones expanding from day 15 to 37. Contracting CD4+ clones appeared mostly in the CM and EM memory subsets, whereas CD8+ clones were enriched in EMRA. Some responding clones were detected in pre-infection memory, suggesting pre-existing cross-reactive memory T cells joined the SARS-CoV-2 response. The study covered only a couple of mild cases, and larger cohorts including severe cases with pre-infection samples were considered necessary. SARS-CoV-2 specificity was not confirmed for the second-wave clones peaking on day 37.

Sequencing was performed on an Illumina NovaSeq 6000. Using 5'RACE with constant-segment primers, TCRalpha and TCRbeta cDNA libraries were constructed, with sample barcodes and unique molecular identifiers added in the process. Trizol reagent was used to extract RNA from every sample. Amplification of the libraries took two PCR steps, and the second step added a second sample barcode plus Illumina TruSeq adapters. Libraries were sequenced on an Illumina NovaSeq with 2 x 150 bp paired-end reads. The paper's data handling went like this. With migec v1.2.7, reads were demultiplexed and then collapsed into UMI-guided consensus sequences. Using mixcr v2.1.11, UMI consensuses were aligned to TRA and TRB V and J templates and then assembled into clonotypes. A clonotype was counted as expanded or contracted only when both edgeR and NoisET called the clonotype significant, with the noise models trained on biological replicates. For edgeR calls, a false discovery rate-adjusted p below 0.01 and a log2 fold-change threshold of 1 were applied. PCA with hierarchical clustering of max-normalized trajectories of the 1000 most abundant clonotypes was used as exploratory dynamics analysis. Separately sequenced CD4+ and CD8+ repertoires were used to assign the CD4 or CD8 phenotype of responding clones. TCRdb passed the public sequencing reads through fastp at Q25 and MiXCR, retaining productive beta sequences. Here each entry gathers all rows of one CDR3 protein and keeps the most common genes and DNA. The V and J calls reflect TCRdb's pipeline rather than the authors' work. In all, the sample holds about 350,000 distinct CDR3 sequences, and under 25% of those were seen once. The ten largest clones take up roughly a fifth of the sample.

The sample consisted of PBMCs or a T cell subset sorted from them (not recorded which). Recombination connected TRBV20-1 to TRBJ2-1; a tentative D call is TRBD2 (5 bases match). The TCR originated in a man between 18 and 29 years old who had mild COVID-19 (a few samples of this study predate the infection). The sample titles of this study are shuffled in the database, so cell type and time point are left out; the donor was told from shared clones. The nucleotides are TGCAGTGCCAAGGAGATACAAATGGGAGACAATGAGCAGTTCTTC. Its product reads: CSAKEIQMGDNEQFF.